This T cell receptor (beta chain) was documented in a study of CD8 T cells in Susac syndrome. After extraction with the RNeasy kit, roughly 0.5 to 1 ug of the RNA was reverse transcribed using random hexamers. TCRdb reprocessed the immunoSEQ multiplex PCR reads with MiXCR, giving one entry per CDR3 protein. The sample comprises 150,000 to 200,000 distinct CDR3 sequences, 95% of which are singletons, and about 0.17% rests with the top ten. The V gene lost 6 bases and the J gene lost 4 bases, with 11 bases spanning the gap. Germline V CDR1 and CDR2: SEHNR, FQNEAQ (reference sequence). The CDR3 is 13 residues long.

The J gene is TRBJ2-3, the V gene TRBV7-9, with D tentatively TRBD2 (6 bases). This TCR was sampled from a human donor with Susac syndrome. Material: CD8+ T cells from PBMCs. CDR3 region: CASREGRADTQYF. CDR3 nucleotide sequence: TGTGCCAGCAGGGAGGGCAGGGCAGATACGCAGTATTTT.